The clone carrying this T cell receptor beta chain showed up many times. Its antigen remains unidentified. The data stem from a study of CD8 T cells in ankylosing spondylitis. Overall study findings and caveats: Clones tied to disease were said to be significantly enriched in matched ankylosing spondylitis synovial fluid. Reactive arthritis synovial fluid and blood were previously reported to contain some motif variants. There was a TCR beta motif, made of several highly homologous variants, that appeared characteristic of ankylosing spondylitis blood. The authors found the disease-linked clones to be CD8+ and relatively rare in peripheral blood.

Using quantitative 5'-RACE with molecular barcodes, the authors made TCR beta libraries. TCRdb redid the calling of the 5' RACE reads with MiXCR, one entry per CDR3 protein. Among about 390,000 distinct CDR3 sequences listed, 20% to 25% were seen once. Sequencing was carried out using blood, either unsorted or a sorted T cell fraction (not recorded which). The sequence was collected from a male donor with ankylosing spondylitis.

CDR3 loop: CASSKMVDQPQHF. CDR3 DNA sequence: TGTGCCAGCAGTAAAATGGTCGATCAGCCCCAGCATTTT. This rearrangement joins TRBV6-1 to TRBJ1-5; no reliable D call. Germline CDR1 reads MNHNS; CDR2 reads SASEGT. The CDR3 is made up of 13 amino acids. With 5 bases removed from V and 5 bases from J, the gap between germline ends came to 10 bases.